This T cell receptor beta chain derives from a study of T-cell memory formation after mild COVID-19. Whole-study results and caveats: For second-wave clones that peaked at day 37, SARS-CoV-2 specificity went unverified. The study detected some responding clones in pre-infection memory, suggesting cross-reactive memory joined. Clones that contracted from day 15 to 85 had balanced CD4/CD8; later expanders were CD4+ biased.

A note on this clonotype: Antigen: not known.

With constant-segment primers, 5'RACE yielded cDNA libraries of TCR alpha and TCR beta that carried sample barcodes and UMIs. MiXCR, applied by TCRdb to the 5' RACE reads, yields one record per CDR3 protein. The data hold approximately 200,000 distinct CDR3 sequences, with roughly 17% observed a single time. The CDR3 has 15 amino acids. V was shortened by 7 bases and J by 2 bases, with 18 bases between the two germline ends. Germline-derived CDR1 and CDR2 are MNHNS and SASEGT. The clonotype originates from an adult woman who had mild COVID-19 (a few samples of this study predate the infection). Cell type and time point are not known. The sample was PBMCs or a T cell subset sorted from them (not recorded which). The chain has TRBV6-1 and TRBJ2-7; TRBD1 is a possible D gene (7 bases). In DNA, the CDR3 is TGTGCCAGCAATGGCGGAGGGACAGCCGCCTACGAGCAGTACTTC. Its protein is CASNGGGTAAYEQYF.